This T cell receptor (beta chain) was retrieved from a study of T cells expressing NK-cell markers. The CDR3 covers 14 residues. Germline V CDR1 and CDR2: SGHNT, YYREEE (reference sequence). TCRdb re-called the 5' RACE reads and shows each CDR3 protein once, DNA omitted. The sample table includes some 140,000 distinct CDR3 sequences. The TCR sequence derives from a woman aged 50 to 60 in good health. The chain joins TRBV5-4 to TRBJ2-1. The sequencing sample was made of blood T cells: a sorted CD56 or NKG2C T cell subset, CD4+ or CD8+ T cells, or bulk PBMC T cells (not recorded which). This CDR3 reads CASSLGRAYDEQFF.